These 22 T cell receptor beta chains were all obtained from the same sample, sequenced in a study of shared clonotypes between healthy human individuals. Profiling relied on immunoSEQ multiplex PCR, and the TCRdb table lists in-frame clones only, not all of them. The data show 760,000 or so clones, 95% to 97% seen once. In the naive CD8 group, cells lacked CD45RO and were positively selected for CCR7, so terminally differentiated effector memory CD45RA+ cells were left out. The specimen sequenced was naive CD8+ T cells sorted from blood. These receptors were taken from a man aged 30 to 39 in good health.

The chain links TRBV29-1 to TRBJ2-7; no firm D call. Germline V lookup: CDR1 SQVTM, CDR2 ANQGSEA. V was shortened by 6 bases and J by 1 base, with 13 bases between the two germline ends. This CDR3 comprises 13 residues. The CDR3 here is CSVVSWDSYEQYF. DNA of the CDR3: TGCAGCGTGGTTTCGTGGGATTCCTACGAGCAGTACTTC.

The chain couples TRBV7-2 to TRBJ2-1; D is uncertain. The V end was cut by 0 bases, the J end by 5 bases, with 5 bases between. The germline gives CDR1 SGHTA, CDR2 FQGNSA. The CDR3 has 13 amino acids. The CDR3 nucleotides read TGTGCCAGCAGCTTAGCGTCCCACAATGAGCAGTTCTTC. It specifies CASSLASHNEQFF.

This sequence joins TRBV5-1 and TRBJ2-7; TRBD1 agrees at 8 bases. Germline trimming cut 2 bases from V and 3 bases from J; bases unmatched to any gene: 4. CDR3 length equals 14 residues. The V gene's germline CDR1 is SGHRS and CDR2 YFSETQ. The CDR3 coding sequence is TGCGCCAGCAGCTTCCCCGGGACAGGCTACGAGCAGTACTTC. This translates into CASSFPGTGYEQYF.

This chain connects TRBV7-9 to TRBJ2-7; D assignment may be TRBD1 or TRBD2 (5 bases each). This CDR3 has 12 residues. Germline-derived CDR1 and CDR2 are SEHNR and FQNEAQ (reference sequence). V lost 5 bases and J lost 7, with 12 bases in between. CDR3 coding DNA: TGTGCCAGCAGCGCCAGAGGGGAGGAGCAGTACTTC. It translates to CASSARGEEQYF.

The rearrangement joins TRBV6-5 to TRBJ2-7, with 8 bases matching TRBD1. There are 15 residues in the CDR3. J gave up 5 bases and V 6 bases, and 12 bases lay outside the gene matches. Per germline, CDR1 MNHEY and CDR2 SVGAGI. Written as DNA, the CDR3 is TGTGCCAGCAGCCCCGGGACAGGATACGACCACGAGCAGTACTTC. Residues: CASSPGTGYDHEQYF.

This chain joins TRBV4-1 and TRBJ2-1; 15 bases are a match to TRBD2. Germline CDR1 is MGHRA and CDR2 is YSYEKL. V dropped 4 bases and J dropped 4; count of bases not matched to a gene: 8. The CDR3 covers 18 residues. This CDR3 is CASSLGLAGGGLYNEQFF. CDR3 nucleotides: TGCGCCAGCAGCCTAGGACTAGCGGGAGGGGGGCTTTACAATGAGCAGTTCTTC.

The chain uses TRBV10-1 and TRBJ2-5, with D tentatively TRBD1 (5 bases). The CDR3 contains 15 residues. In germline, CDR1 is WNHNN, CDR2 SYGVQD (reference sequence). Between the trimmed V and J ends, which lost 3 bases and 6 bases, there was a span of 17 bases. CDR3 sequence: CASSEGRVTQQTQYF. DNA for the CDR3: TGCGCCAGCAGTGAAGGCAGGGTTACACAACAGACCCAGTACTTC.

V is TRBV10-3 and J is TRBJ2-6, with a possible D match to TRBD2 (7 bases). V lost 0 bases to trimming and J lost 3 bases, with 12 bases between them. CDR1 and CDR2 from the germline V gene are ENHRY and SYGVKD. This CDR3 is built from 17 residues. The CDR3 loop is CAISESTGGIGANVLTF. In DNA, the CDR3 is TGTGCCATCAGTGAGTCGACGGGGGGCATTGGGGCCAACGTCCTGACTTTC.

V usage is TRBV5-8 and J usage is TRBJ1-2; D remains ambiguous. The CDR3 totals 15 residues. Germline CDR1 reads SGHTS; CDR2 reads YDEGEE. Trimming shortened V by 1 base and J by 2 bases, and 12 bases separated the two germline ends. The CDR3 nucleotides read TGTGCCAGCAGCTTGCCTGAATGGGCGAACTATGGCTACACCTTC. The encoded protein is CASSLPEWANYGYTF.

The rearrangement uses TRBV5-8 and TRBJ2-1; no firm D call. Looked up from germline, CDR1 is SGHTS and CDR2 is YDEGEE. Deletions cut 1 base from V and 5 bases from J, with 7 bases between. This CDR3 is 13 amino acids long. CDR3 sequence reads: CASSLFDNNEQFF. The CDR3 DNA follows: TGTGCCAGCAGCTTGTTTGACAACAATGAGCAGTTCTTC.

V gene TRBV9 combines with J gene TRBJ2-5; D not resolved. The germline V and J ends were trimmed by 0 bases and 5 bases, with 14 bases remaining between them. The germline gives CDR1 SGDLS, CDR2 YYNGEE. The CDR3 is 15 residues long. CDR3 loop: CASSVVSGPPETQYF. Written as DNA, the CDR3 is TGTGCCAGCAGCGTAGTATCCGGGCCACCCGAGACCCAGTACTTC.

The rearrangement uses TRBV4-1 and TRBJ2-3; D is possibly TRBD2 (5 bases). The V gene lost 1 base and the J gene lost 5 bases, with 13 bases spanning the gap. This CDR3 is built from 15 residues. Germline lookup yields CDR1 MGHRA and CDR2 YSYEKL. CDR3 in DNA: TGCGCCAGCAGCCAAGGGGCCCTAGGAGGAGATACGCAGTATTTT. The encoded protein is CASSQGALGGDTQYF.

The CDR3 here is CASSLGRHYEQYF. The CDR3 DNA reads TGTGCCAGCAGTTTAGGACGGCACTACGAGCAGTACTTC. The rearrangement uses TRBV27 and TRBJ2-7; D is unresolved. Germline CDR1 is MNHEY and CDR2 is SMNVEV (reference sequence). The CDR3 contains 13 residues. With 2 bases removed from V and 3 bases from J, the gap between germline ends came to 8 bases.

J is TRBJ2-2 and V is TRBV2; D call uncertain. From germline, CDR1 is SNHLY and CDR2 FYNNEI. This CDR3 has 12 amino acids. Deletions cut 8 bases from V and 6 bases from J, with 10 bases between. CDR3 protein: CASVLVSGELFF. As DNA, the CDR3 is TGTGCCAGCGTGTTGGTTTCCGGGGAGCTGTTTTTT.

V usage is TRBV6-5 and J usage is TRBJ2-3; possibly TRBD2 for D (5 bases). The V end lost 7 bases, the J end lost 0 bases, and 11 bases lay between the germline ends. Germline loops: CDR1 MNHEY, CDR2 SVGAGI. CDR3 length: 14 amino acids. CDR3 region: CASMAAVSTDTQYF. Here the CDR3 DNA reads TGTGCCAGCATGGCAGCGGTTAGCACAGATACGCAGTATTTT.

CDR3 DNA sequence: TGTGCCAGCAGCCCCGCCAGCGGTATTCGCGAGCAGTACTTC. Its protein product is CASSPASGIREQYF. The genes are TRBV13 and TRBJ2-7; D is perhaps TRBD2 (5 bases). The CDR3 covers 14 residues. Germline-derived CDR1 and CDR2 are PRHDT and FYEKMQ (reference sequence). Trimming took 5 bases from V and 6 from J, leaving 17 bases between them.

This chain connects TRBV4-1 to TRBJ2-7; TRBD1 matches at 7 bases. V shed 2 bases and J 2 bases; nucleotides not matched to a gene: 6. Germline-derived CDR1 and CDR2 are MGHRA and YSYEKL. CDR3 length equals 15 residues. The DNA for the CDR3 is TGCGCCAGCAGCCAAATACAGGGGCCCACCTACGAGCAGTACTTC. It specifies CASSQIQGPTYEQYF.

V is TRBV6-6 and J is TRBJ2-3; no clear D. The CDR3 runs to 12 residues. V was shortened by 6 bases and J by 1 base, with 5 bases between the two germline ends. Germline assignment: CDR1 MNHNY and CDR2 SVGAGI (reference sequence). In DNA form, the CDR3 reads TGTGCCAGCAGGATCGGCACAGATACGCAGTATTTT. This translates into CASRIGTDTQYF.

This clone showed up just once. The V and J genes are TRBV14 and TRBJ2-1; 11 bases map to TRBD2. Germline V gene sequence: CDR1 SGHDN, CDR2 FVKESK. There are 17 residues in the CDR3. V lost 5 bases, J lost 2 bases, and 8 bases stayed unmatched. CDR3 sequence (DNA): TGTGCCAGCAGCTACACTAGCGGGAGTCCCGCCTACAATGAGCAGTTCTTC. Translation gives CASSYTSGSPAYNEQFF.

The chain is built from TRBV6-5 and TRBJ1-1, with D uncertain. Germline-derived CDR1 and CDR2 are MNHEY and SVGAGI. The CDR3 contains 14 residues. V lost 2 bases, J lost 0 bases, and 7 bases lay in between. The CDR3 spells CASSYRKLNTEAFF. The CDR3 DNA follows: TGTGCCAGCAGTTACCGAAAATTGAACACTGAAGCTTTCTTT.

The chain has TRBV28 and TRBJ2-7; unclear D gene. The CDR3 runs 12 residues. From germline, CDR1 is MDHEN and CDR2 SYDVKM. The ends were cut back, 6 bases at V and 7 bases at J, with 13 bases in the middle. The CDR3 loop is CASSLELREQYF. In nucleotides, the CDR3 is TGTGCCAGCAGCTTGGAACTAAGGGAGCAGTACTTC.

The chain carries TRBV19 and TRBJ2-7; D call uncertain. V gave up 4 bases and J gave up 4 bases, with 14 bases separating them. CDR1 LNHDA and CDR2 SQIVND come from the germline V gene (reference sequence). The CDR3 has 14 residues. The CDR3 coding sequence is TGTGCCAGTAGTACCTTAGCAACTGGGTACGAGCAGTACTTC. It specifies CASSTLATGYEQYF.